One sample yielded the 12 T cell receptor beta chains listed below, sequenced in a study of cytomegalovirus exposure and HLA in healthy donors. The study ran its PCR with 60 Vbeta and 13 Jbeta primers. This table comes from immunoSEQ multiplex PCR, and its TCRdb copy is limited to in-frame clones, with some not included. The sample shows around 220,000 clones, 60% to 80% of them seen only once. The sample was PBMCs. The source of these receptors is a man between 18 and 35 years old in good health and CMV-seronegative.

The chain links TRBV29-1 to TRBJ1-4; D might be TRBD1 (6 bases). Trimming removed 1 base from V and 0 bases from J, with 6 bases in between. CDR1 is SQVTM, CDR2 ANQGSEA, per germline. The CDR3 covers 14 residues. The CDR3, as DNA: TGCAGCGTTGAAGGGACAGCAACTAATGAAAAACTGTTTTTT. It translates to CSVEGTATNEKLFF.

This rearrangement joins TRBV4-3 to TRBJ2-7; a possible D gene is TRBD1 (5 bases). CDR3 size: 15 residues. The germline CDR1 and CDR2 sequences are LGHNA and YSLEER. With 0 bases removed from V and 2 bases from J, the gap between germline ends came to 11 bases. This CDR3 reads CASSQDPQAPYEQYF. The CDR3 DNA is TGCGCCAGCAGCCAAGATCCACAGGCTCCCTACGAGCAGTACTTC.

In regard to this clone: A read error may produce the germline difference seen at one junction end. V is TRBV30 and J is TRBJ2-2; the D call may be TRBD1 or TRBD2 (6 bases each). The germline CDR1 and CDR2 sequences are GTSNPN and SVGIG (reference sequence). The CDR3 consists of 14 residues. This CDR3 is CAGRRTANTGELFF. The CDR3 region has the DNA TGTGCCGGGAGGCGGACAGCGAACACCGGGGAGCTGTTTTTT.

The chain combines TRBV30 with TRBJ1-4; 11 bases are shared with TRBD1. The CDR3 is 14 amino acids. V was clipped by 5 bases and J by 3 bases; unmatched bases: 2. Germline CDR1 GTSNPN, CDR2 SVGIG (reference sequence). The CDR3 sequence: CAWGQGAANEKLFF. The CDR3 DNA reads TGTGCCTGGGGACAGGGGGCGGCTAATGAAAAACTGTTTTTT. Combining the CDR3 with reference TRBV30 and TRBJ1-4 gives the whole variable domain SQTIHQWPATLVQPVGSPLSLECTVEGTSNPNLYWYRQAAGRGLQLLFYSVGIGQISSEVPQNLSASRPQDRQFILSSKKLLLSDSGFYLCAWGQGAANEKLFFGSGTQLSVL.

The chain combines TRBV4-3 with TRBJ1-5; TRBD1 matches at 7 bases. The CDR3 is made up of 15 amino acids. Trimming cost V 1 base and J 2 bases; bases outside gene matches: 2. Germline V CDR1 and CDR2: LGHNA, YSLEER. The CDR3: CASSQVGGRNQPQHF. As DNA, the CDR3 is TGCGCCAGCAGCCAAGTAGGGGGCCGCAATCAGCCCCAGCATTTT.

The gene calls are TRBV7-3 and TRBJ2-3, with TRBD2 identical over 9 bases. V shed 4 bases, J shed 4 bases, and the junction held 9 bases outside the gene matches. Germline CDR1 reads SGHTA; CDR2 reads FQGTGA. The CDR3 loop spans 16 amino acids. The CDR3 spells CASSSWSAGGPDTQYF. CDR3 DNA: TGTGCCAGCAGCTCTTGGTCGGCGGGAGGGCCAGATACGCAGTATTTT.

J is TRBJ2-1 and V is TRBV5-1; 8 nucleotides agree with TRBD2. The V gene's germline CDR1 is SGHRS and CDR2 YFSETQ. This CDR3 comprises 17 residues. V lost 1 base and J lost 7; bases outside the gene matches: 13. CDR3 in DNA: TGCGCCAGCAGCTTGAAAGCGAGCGGGGGTGGAGTGAATGAGCAGTTCTTC. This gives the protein CASSLKASGGGVNEQFF.

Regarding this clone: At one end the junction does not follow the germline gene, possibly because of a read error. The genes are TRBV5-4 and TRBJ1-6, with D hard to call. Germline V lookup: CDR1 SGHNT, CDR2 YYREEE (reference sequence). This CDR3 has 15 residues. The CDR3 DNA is TGTGCCAGCAGCTTGGGACAAGTCGGGAATTCGCCCCTCCACTTT. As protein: CASSLGQVGNSPLHF.

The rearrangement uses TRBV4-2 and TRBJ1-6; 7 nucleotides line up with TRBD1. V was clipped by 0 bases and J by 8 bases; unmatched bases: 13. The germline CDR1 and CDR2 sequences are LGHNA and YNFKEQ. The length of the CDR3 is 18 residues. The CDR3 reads CASSQDQGQGVGDSPLHF. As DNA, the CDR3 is TGTGCCAGCAGCCAAGATCAGGGGCAGGGGGTGGGGGATTCACCCCTCCACTTT.

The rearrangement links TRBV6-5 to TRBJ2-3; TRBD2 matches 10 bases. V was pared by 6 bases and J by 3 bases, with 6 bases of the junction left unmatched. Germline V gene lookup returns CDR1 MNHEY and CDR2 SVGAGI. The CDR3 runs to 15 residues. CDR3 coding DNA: TGTGCCAGCAGGATAGCGGGAGGTGCAACAGATACGCAGTATTTT. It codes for CASRIAGGATDTQYF.

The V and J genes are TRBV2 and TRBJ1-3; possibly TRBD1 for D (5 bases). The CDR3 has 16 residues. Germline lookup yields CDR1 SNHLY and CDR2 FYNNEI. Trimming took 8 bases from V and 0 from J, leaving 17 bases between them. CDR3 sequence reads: CASRRGKADSGNTIYF. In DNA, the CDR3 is TGTGCCAGCCGTAGGGGCAAGGCGGACTCTGGAAACACCATATATTTT.

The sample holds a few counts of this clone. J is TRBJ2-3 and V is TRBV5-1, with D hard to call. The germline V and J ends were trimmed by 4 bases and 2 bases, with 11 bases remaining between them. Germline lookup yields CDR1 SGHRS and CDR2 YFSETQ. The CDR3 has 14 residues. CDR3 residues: CASSIDSYTDTQYF. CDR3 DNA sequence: TGCGCCAGCAGCATAGACTCCTACACAGATACGCAGTATTTT.